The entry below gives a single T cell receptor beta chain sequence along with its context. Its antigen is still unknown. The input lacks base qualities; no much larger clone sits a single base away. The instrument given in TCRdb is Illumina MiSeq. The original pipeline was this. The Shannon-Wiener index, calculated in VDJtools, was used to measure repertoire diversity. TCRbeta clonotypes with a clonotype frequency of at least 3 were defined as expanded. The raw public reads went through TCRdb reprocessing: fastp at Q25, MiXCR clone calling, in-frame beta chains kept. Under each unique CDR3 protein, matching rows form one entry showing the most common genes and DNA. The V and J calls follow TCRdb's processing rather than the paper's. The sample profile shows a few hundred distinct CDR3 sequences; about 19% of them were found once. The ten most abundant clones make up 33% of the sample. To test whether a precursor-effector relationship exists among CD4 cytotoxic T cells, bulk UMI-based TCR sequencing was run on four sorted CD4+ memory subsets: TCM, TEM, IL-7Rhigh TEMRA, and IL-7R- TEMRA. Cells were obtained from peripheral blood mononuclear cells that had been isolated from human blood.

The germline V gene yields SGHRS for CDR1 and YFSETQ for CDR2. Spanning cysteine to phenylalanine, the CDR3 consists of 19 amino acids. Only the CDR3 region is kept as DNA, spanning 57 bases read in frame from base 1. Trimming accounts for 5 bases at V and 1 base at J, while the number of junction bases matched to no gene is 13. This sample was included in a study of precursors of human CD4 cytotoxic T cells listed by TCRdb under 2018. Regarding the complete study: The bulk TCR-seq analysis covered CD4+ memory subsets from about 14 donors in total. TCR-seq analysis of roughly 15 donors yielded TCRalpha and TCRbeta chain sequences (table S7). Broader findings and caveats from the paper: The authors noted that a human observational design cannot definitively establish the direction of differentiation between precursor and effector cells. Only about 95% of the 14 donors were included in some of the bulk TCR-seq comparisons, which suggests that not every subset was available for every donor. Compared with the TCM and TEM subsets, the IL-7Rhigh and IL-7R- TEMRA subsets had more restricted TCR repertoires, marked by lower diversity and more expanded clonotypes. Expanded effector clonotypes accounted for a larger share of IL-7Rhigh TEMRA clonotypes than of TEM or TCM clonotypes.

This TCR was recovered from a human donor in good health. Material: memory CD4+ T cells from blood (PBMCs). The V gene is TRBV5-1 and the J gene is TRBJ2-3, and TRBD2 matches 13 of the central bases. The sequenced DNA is TGCGCCAGCAGTCCCGGACTAGCGGGGGCTCAACATCGCACAGATACGCAGTATTTT. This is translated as CASSPGLAGAQHRTDTQYF.